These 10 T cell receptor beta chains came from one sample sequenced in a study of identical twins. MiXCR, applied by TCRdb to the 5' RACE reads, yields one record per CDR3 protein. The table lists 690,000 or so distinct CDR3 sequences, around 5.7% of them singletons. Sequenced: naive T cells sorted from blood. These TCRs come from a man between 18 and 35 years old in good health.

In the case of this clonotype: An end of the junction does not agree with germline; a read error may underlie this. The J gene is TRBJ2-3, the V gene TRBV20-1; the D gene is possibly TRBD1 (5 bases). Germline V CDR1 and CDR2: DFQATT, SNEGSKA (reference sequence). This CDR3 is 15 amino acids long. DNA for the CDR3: TGCAGTGCTACCCTTGACAGCACCTACACAAATACGCAGTATTTT. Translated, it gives CSATLDSTYTNTQYF.

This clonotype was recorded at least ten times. The CDR3 sequence: CSAIGLAGYEQFF. In nucleotides, the CDR3 is TGCAGTGCTATAGGACTAGCGGGATATGAGCAGTTCTTC. The chain joins TRBV20-1 to TRBJ2-1; 12 bases are shared with TRBD2. The CDR3 totals 13 residues. The germline CDR1 and CDR2 sequences are DFQATT and SNEGSKA (reference sequence). Germline trimming cut 4 bases from V and 8 bases from J; bases unmatched to any gene: 3.

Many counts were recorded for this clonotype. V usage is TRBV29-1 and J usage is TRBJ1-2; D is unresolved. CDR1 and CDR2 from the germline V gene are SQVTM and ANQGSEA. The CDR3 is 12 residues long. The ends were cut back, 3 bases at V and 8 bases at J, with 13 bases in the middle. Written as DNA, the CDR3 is TGCAGCGTTGAGCGGAAGGTGTCGGGCTACACCTTC. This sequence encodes CSVERKVSGYTF.

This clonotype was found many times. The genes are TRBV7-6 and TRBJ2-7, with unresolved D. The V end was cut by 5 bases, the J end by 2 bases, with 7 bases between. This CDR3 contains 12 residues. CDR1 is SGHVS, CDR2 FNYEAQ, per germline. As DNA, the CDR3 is TGTGCCAGCAGCGCCAATACCTACGAGCAGTACTTC. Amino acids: CASSANTYEQYF.

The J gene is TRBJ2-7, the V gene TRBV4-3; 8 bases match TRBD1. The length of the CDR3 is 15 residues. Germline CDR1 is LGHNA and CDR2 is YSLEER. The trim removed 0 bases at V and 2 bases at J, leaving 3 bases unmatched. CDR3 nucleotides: TGCGCCAGCAGCCAAGAAGAGACAGGGGCCTACGAGCAGTACTTC. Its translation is CASSQEETGAYEQYF.

For the CDR3, the DNA is TGTGCCAGCAGCTCGGACGTTGAAAAACTGTTTTTT. Translation: CASSSDVEKLFF. V and J are TRBV7-9 and TRBJ1-4; D unclear. The germline V gene encodes CDR1 SEHNR and CDR2 FQNEAQ (reference sequence). This CDR3 has 12 amino acids. Trimming shortened V by 4 bases and J by 7 bases, and 7 bases separated the two germline ends. Based on the CDR3 plus reference TRBV7-9 and TRBJ1-4, the full variable domain is DTGVSQNPRHKITKRGQNVTFRCDPISEHNRLYWYRQTLGQGPEFLTYFQNEAQLEKSRLLSDRFSAERPKGSFSTLEIQRTEQGDSAMYLCASSSDVEKLFFGSGTQLSVL.

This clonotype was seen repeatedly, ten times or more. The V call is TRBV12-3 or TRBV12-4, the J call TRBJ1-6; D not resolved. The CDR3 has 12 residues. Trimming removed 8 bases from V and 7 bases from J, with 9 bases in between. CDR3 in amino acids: CASGRMNSPLHF. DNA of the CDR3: TGTGCCAGCGGACGGATGAATTCACCCCTCCACTTT.

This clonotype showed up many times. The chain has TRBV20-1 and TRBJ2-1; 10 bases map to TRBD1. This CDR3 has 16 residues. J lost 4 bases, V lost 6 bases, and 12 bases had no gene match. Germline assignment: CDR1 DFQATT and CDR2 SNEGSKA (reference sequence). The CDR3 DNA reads TGCAGTGCCAGCCAAAGACAGGGGGCTCTATACAATGAGCAGTTCTTC. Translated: CSASQRQGALYNEQFF.

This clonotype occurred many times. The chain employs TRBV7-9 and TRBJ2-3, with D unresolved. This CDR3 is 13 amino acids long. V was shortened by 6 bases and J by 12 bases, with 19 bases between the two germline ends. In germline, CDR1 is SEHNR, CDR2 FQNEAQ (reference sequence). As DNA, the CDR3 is TGTGCCAGCAGGAAAAATGACCCCGGCTTACAGTATTTT. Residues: CASRKNDPGLQYF.

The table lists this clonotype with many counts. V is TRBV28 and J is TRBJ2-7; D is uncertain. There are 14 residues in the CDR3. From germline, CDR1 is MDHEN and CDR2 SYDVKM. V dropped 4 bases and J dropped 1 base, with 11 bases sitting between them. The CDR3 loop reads CASSSSGRSYEQYV. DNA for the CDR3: TGTGCCAGCAGTTCTTCCGGCAGATCCTACGAGCAGTACGTC.